The present TCR beta chain was sequenced within a study of T-cell reconstitution after alpha-beta-depleted transplantation in children (dated by TCRdb to between 2015 and 2016). About the study as a whole: The study quantitatively tracked T-cell immune reconstitution after TCRalphabeta/CD19-depleted allogeneic hematopoietic cell transplantation in children using TCR repertoire profiling. The study at large found these results: In some patients, high TCRbeta diversity at day 60 was attributed to recipient T cells and intrathymic progenitors that had survived conditioning. Over the following months the frequencies of hyperexpanded clones went down, and after one year T-cell counts and TCRbeta diversity were mostly credited to newly produced T cells. Apparently early alphabetaT-cell count recovery about two months after transplant reportedly relied on only several hundred rapidly expanded clones derived from non-depleted graft cells.

Worth noting for this clonotype: The antigen this receptor binds is unknown. Qualities for individual bases were not recorded, and no much larger clone is one base off.

Read against the paper, the sample's treatment or condition label means: allogeneic hematopoietic cell transplantation with graft depleted of TCRalphabeta T cells and CD19 B cells. TCRalphabeta/CD19-depleted allogeneic hematopoietic cell grafts were given to the transplant recipients, all of whom were children. The junction carries 17 bases between V and J, which are trimmed by 6 bases and 5 bases respectively. The cysteine opens and the phenylalanine closes a CDR3 of 14 amino acids. Only CDR3 DNA remains: 42 bases, in frame from the first base. In the germline V gene (reference sequence), CDR1 corresponds to MNHEY and CDR2 to SMNVEV. Preparation of the library involved PCR. TCRdb lists the instrument as Illumina HiSeq 2500. Molecular barcoding was employed in the preparation of TCR libraries, with unique molecular identifiers being used to normalize TCRbeta repertoire quantification. The raw public reads went through TCRdb reprocessing: fastp at Q25, MiXCR clone calling, in-frame beta chains kept. Entries that share a CDR3 protein sequence are merged under the most common genes and DNA. The sample table holds about 420,000 distinct CDR3 sequences, of which around 15% were seen once. The top ten clonotypes cover approximately 28% of the sample.

This clonotype was sampled from a boy under two years old who had a stem cell transplant for Wiskott-Aldrich syndrome, so the T cells may come from the graft donor. This chain is built from TRBV27 and TRBJ2-7; confidence is insufficient to name the D gene. The starting material was PBMCs, mostly from graft donor cells, obtained 360 days after TCRalphabeta/CD19-depleted stem cell transplant. The CDR3 protein sequence reads: CASRVRDGTHEQYF. The DNA sequence reads TGTGCCAGCAGGGTTCGAGACGGAACACACGAGCAGTACTTC.